This is a list of T cell receptor beta chains from one sample in a study of early T cells in non-severe SARS-CoV-2 infection. TCRdb itself ran the 5' RACE reads through MiXCR, one entry per CDR3 protein. The sample lists about 80,000 distinct CDR3 sequences; roughly 12% were seen once. Sequenced material: whole blood, taken at baseline. The origin of the receptors is an adult who was a healthcare worker with PCR-confirmed SARS-CoV-2 infection or an uninfected control (not recorded which). The donor label of this sample is uncertain. The CDR3 runs from the conserved cysteine through the conserved F or W. The D gene is left open where the match is weak. The listing skips clone size in some rows; elsewhere it reads once, few, many or a size class.

CDR3 protein,CDR3 DNA,V gene,J gene,clone size,D gene
CASSRSGTNEYF,TGTGCCAGCAGCAGATCCGGGACGAACGAGTACTTC,TRBV5-5,TRBJ2-7,many,-
CASSLADLGSNQPQHF,TGTGCCAGCAGCTTAGCGGACCTAGGGAGCAATCAGCCCCAGCATTTT,TRBV7-9,TRBJ1-5,-,-
CASSLGLSNTIYF,TGTGCCAGCTCCTTGGGGCTCAGCAACACCATATATTTT,TRBV12-3/TRBV12-4,TRBJ1-3,-,-
CATSRDRYGYTF,TGTGCCACCAGCAGAGACCGCTATGGCTACACCTTC,TRBV15,TRBJ1-2,many,-
CASSQDSGEQETQYF,TGTGCCAGCAGCCAAGATAGCGGGGAACAAGAGACCCAGTACTTC,TRBV13,TRBJ2-5,few,TRBD2
CSASVYGGGETQYF,TGCAGTGCTAGTGTTTATGGCGGGGGAGAGACCCAGTACTTC,TRBV20-1,TRBJ2-5,many,TRBD2
CASSNSGLAKNIQYF,TGTGCCAGCTCAAATAGCGGACTAGCCAAAAACATTCAGTACTTC,TRBV18,TRBJ2-4,-,-
CASSPGGGLYNEQFF,TGTGCCAGCAGCCCGGGCGGGGGGCTTTACAATGAGCAGTTCTTC,TRBV3-1,TRBJ2-1,-,TRBD2
CASRGRRTGEQYF,TGTGCCAGTCGGGGACGGAGGACCGGCGAGCAGTACTTC,TRBV13,TRBJ2-7,-,-
CASSLMGLAGTDTQYF,TGCGCCAGCAGCTTAATGGGGCTAGCGGGCACAGATACGCAGTATTTT,TRBV5-1,TRBJ2-3,-,TRBD2
CATGQGSETQYF,TGTGCCACGGGACAGGGATCGGAGACCCAGTACTTC,TRBV15,TRBJ2-5,many,TRBD1
CASSLYAVSNQPQHF,TGTGCCAGCAGTTTATATGCAGTTAGCAATCAGCCCCAGCATTTT,TRBV27,TRBJ1-5,-,-
CASSFLEKLFF,TGTGCCAGCAGTTTCCTTGAAAAACTGTTTTTT,TRBV2,TRBJ1-4,few,-
CASSLGPLAGARDTQYF,TGTGCCAGCAGCTTAGGACCCTTAGCGGGGGCGAGAGATACGCAGTATTTT,TRBV7-9,TRBJ2-3,many,TRBD2
CASSRVEADGYTF,TGTGCCAGCAGCCGGGTCGAGGCCGATGGCTACACCTTC,TRBV14,TRBJ1-2,-,-
CASSSGQGDYGYTF,TGTGCCAGCAGTTCCGGACAGGGTGACTATGGCTACACCTTC,TRBV7-6,TRBJ1-2,few,TRBD1
CASSLAMGIRYEQYF,TGTGCCAGCAGCTTAGCAATGGGTATTCGGTACGAGCAGTACTTC,TRBV7-6,TRBJ2-7,many,-
CASKFADTQYF,TGTGCCAGCAAGTTCGCGGATACGCAGTATTTT,TRBV12-3/TRBV12-4,TRBJ2-3,-,-
CASSLRTSRSSYEQYF,TGTGCCAGCAGCCTCCGAACAAGCAGGAGCTCCTACGAGCAGTACTTC,TRBV5-5,TRBJ2-7,-,-
CASGGSRNPGTQYF,TGTGCCAGCGGTGGCTCAAGGAACCCAGGGACCCAGTACTTC,TRBV9,TRBJ2-5,many,-
CSVPDLSSYNEQFF,TGCAGTGTCCCAGATCTTAGCTCCTACAATGAGCAGTTCTTC,TRBV20-1,TRBJ2-1,-,-
CSASGTSAWNLYEQYF,TGCAGTGCTTCCGGGACTAGCGCCTGGAACCTCTACGAGCAGTACTTC,TRBV20-1,TRBJ2-7,-,TRBD2
CASSREGAGGYTF,TGTGCCAGCAGCCGCGAGGGGGCTGGTGGCTACACCTTC,TRBV5-5,TRBJ1-2,few,TRBD1
CSAPTRSDTQYF,TGCAGTGCTCCCACCCGGTCTGATACGCAGTATTTT,TRBV20-1,TRBJ2-3,-,-
CASSLRGAGNTIYF,TGTGCCAGCAGTTTAAGGGGGGCTGGAAACACCATATATTTT,TRBV12-3/TRBV12-4,TRBJ1-3,few,-
CASSPRDYYEQYF,TGTGCCAGCAGTCCTCGGGACTACTACGAGCAGTACTTC,TRBV9,TRBJ2-7,-,TRBD2
CASSLSGVNEQFF,TGTGCCAGCAGCTTAAGCGGGGTCAATGAGCAGTTCTTC,TRBV7-3,TRBJ2-1,many,-
CASSPSMSDIYF,TGTGCCAGCAGCCCCAGCATGTCAGACATATATTTT,TRBV28,TRBJ1-3,few,-
CASLLERPLSSYEQYF,TGTGCCAGCCTACTAGAGCGCCCTCTTAGCTCCTACGAGCAGTACTTC,TRBV27,TRBJ2-7,many,-
CASSNGQGATEAFF,TGTGCCAGCAGTAACGGACAGGGAGCCACTGAAGCTTTCTTT,TRBV25-1,TRBJ1-1,-,TRBD1
CASSPSGARTDTQYF,TGCGCCAGCAGTCCTAGCGGGGCACGGACAGATACGCAGTATTTT,TRBV4-3,TRBJ2-3,-,TRBD2
CASLGTNYGYTF,TGTGCCAGCTTGGGAACTAACTATGGCTACACCTTC,TRBV2,TRBJ1-2,few,-
CASSYSPLSGTGPGNTIYF,TGTGCCAGCAGTTACTCTCCATTGTCCGGGACAGGGCCCGGAAACACCATATATTTT,TRBV6-5,TRBJ1-3,few,TRBD1
CASSVRRNTGELFF,TGTGCCAGCAGCGTACGGCGGAACACCGGGGAGCTGTTTTTT,TRBV7-2,TRBJ2-2,-,-
CSARDQGGGKKLFF,TGCAGTGCCAGGGATCAAGGGGGGGGTAAAAAACTGTTTTTT,TRBV20-1,TRBJ1-4,-,-
CATSAQKAPSHEQFF,TGTGCCACCAGTGCCCAGAAGGCGCCCTCTCATGAGCAGTTCTTC,TRBV24-1,TRBJ2-1,-,-
CASSRIRPGWKSPLHF,TGTGCCAGCAGCCGGATTCGCCCAGGGTGGAAATCACCCCTCCACTTT,TRBV7-8,TRBJ1-6,few,-
CASSLVVGGAASDGELFF,TGTGCCAGCAGCTTAGTAGTCGGGGGGGCGGCGTCCGACGGGGAGCTGTTTTTT,TRBV7-2,TRBJ2-2,many,TRBD2
CASGLVGQGAVGGYTF,TGTGCTAGTGGTTTGGTAGGGCAGGGGGCAGTCGGAGGCTACACCTTC,TRBV12-5,TRBJ1-2,many,TRBD1
CASSSNKPTSGGPRRSTDTQYF,TGTGCCAGCAGTTCCAACAAACCGACTAGCGGGGGCCCTAGACGGAGCACAGATACGCAGTATTTT,TRBV12-3/TRBV12-4,TRBJ2-3,-,TRBD2
CASSQLSWGPGEQFF,TGTGCCAGCAGCCAATTATCATGGGGCCCGGGTGAGCAGTTCTTC,TRBV3-1,TRBJ2-1,many,-